This record covers a single T cell receptor beta chain. The target antigen is unknown. This entry belongs to a study of blood T cells in healthy people across ages. Study background: Template switching retrieved approximately one barcoded beta molecule for each two T cells. Whole-study results and caveats: It was the long-lived donors that had more naive CD4+ cells and higher diversity than aged donors.

V was cut by 8 bases and J by 10 bases, with 21 bases left in between. Germline CDR1 and CDR2: DFQATT and SNEGSKA (reference sequence). This CDR3 is built from 13 residues. All donors came from Russia, were Caucasian and healthy, and spanned ages roughly 6 to 100. Sample-barcoded 5' priming and a J-beta primer mix drove a second PCR of about 6 to 12 cycles. All samples gave at least 3 million CDR3-containing paired-end reads. MiXCR, run by TCRdb on the 5' RACE reads, gives a single entry per CDR3 protein. The sample holds roughly 1.5 million distinct CDR3 sequences; 40% to 45% are singletons and the top ten take over 3.5%.

The chain is built from TRBV20-1 and TRBJ2-1; D possibly matches TRBD1 or TRBD2 (6 bases each). The receptor's source is a woman aged 18 to 35 in good health. Sequences were obtained from blood. The CDR3 region is CSFGGQGLDEQFF. The CDR3 DNA sequence: TGCAGTTTCGGGGGCCAGGGGCTAGACGAGCAGTTCTTC.